This T cell receptor beta chain appears in the sequencing data of a study of shared clonotypes between healthy human individuals. Whole-study context: CD4 naive and CD4 memory each took three plates per donor, while CD8 naive took two and CD8 memory one.

Turning to this clone: The antigen is undetermined.

This CDR3 region has 14 residues. V lost 7 bases and J lost 0, with 13 bases in between. The germline V gene encodes CDR1 LNHDA and CDR2 SQIVND (reference sequence). Findings of the study overall: Sequencing depth was predicted to influence how clonotypes are shared among donors.

Measured with immunoSEQ multiplex PCR; TCRdb has only the in-frame clones, and not every one. The sample holds a few hundred thousand clones; approximately 97% are singletons and the top ten take about 0.32%. Nashville, Tennessee was home to all donors, each a Caucasian adult. Sequenced input: memory CD8+ T cells sorted from blood. Subset given: CD45RO+ cells pooled with CCR7-negative TemRA cells. The rearrangement joins TRBV19 to TRBJ2-7; D remains unclear. This TCR came from a young man in good health. CDR3 in amino acids: CASTPTLNSYEQYF. The CDR3 DNA is TGTGCCAGTACCCCGACCCTCAACTCCTACGAGCAGTACTTC.